This TCR beta chain was obtained from a study of technical replicates of blood from a handful of donors. Data came from immunoSEQ multiplex PCR; TCRdb stores just in-frame clones and leaves some out. The data hold approximately 50,000 clones, with approximately 94% observed a single time. The CDR3 sequence is 13 residues long. CDR1 and CDR2 from the germline V gene are WSHSY and SAAADI. This TCR was sampled from a human donor in good health. Sample: T cells isolated from PBMCs. The chain recombines TRBV10-2 with TRBJ2-2; D possibly corresponds to TRBD2 (7 bases). Here the CDR3 reads CVARGGNTGELFF. DNA for the CDR3: TGCGTTGCGAGGGGGGGGAACACCGGGGAGCTGTTTTTT.